The 18 T cell receptor beta chains reported below all come from one sample, sequenced in a study of cytomegalovirus exposure and HLA in healthy donors. Libraries were prepared by immunoSEQ multiplex PCR; TCRdb keeps only in-frame clonotypes and omits some of them. The sample shows 59,000 or so clones, roughly nine tenths of them seen only once. Sequenced sample: PBMCs. The receptors were gathered from a woman under 30 in good health and CMV-seronegative.

The J gene is TRBJ2-1, the V gene TRBV28; D remains ambiguous. Trimming stripped 5 bases from V and 2 bases from J, with 13 bases between. Germline lookup yields CDR1 MDHEN and CDR2 SYDVKM. The CDR3 extends over 15 amino acids. For the CDR3, the DNA is TGTGCCAGCAGTCCCCGTTTGTCGGCCTACAATGAGCAGTTCTTC. Amino acid sequence: CASSPRLSAYNEQFF.

The J gene is TRBJ2-3, the V gene TRBV5-1; 10 nucleotides align to TRBD2. The germline CDR1 and CDR2 sequences are SGHRS and YFSETQ. Germline trimming cut 4 bases from V and 2 bases from J; bases unmatched to any gene: 4. The CDR3 is 15 residues long. The CDR3 here is CASSVGLAITDTQYF. The CDR3 nucleotides are TGCGCCAGCAGCGTGGGACTAGCGATCACAGATACGCAGTATTTT.

The rearrangement links TRBV7-3 to TRBJ2-1, with unresolved D. The V end was cut by 5 bases, the J end by 5 bases, with 10 bases between. In germline, CDR1 is SGHTA, CDR2 FQGTGA. This CDR3 is 13 amino acids long. The CDR3 region has the DNA TGTGCCAGCAGCCCCTCTATCGACAATGAGCAGTTCTTC. It specifies CASSPSIDNEQFF.

CDR3 protein: CASSSAGGPSYEQYF. CDR3 nucleotide sequence: TGTGCCAGCAGCTCCGCAGGGGGACCTTCCTACGAGCAGTACTTC. The V and J genes are TRBV11-2 and TRBJ2-7; the match to TRBD1 covers 7 bases. Losses at the gene ends were 4 bases for V and 1 base for J; bases not matched to a gene: 7. Germline V CDR1 and CDR2: SGHAT, FQNNGV. The CDR3 contains 15 residues.

This rearrangement joins TRBV7-2 to TRBJ2-1; D is possibly TRBD1 (6 bases). CDR3 length equals 12 residues. Germline V gives CDR1 SGHTA, CDR2 FQGNSA. The V end was cut by 8 bases, the J end by 14 bases, with 19 bases between. The CDR3 reads CASRRSGESEFF. The CDR3 DNA reads TGTGCCAGCCGCAGATCAGGGGAGTCGGAGTTCTTC. The entire variable domain, with the rest obtained from reference TRBV7-2 and TRBJ2-1, is as follows: GAGVSQSPSNKVTEKGKDVELRCDPISGHTALYWYRQSLGQGLEFLIYFQGNSAPDKSGLPSDRFSAERTGGSVSTLTIQRTQQEDSAVYLCASRRSGESEFFGPGTRLTVL.

The genes are TRBV14 and TRBJ2-3, with 8 bases fitting TRBD2. CDR3 length: 16 amino acids. V was clipped by 1 base and J by 2 bases; unmatched bases: 5. Germline loops: CDR1 SGHDN, CDR2 FVKESK. For the CDR3, the DNA is TGTGCCAGCAGCCAAGGAGGCGGGAGGCTCACAGATACGCAGTATTTT. It codes for CASSQGGGRLTDTQYF.

This CDR3 reads CASSPAWGQSNYGYTF. The CDR3 DNA reads as TGTGCCAGCTCACCGGCTTGGGGACAGTCTAACTATGGCTACACCTTC. This chain joins TRBV18 and TRBJ1-2; TRBD1 matches at 7 bases. Losses at the gene ends were 3 bases for V and 0 bases for J; bases not matched to a gene: 7. Looked up from germline, CDR1 is KGHSH and CDR2 is LQKENI. This CDR3 has 16 amino acids. The full variable domain, its missing parts supplied by reference TRBV18 and TRBJ1-2, is NAGVMQNPRHLVRRRGQEARLRCSPMKGHSHVYWYRQLPEEGLKFMVYLQKENIIDESGMPKERFSAEFPKEGPSILRIQQVVRGDSAAYFCASSPAWGQSNYGYTFGSGTRLTVV.

The gene calls are TRBV13 and TRBJ2-6; 7 bases align to TRBD1. Germline assignment: CDR1 PRHDT and CDR2 FYEKMQ (reference sequence). The V segment lost 5 bases and the J segment 1 base; nucleotides outside the gene matches: 2. The CDR3 sequence is 15 residues long. The DNA of the CDR3 is TGTGCCAGCAGCCAGGGACAGTCTGGGGCCAACGTCCTGACTTTC. Translated: CASSQGQSGANVLTF. Together with reference TRBV13 and TRBJ2-6, the CDR3 gives the full variable domain: AAGVIQSPRHLIKEKRETATLKCYPIPRHDTVYWYQQGPGQDPQFLISFYEKMQSDKGSIPDRFSAQQFSDYHSELNMSSLELGDSALYFCASSQGQSGANVLTFGAGSRLTVL.

The table lists this clone with a few counts. The rearrangement links TRBV9 to TRBJ2-1; 8 bases map to TRBD2. Trimming cost V 3 bases and J 4 bases; bases outside gene matches: 6. The CDR3 loop spans 15 amino acids. CDR1 is SGDLS and CDR2 is YYNGEE in the germline V gene. For the CDR3, the DNA is TGTGCCAGCAGCGCGGGACTAGAAGAGTACAATGAGCAGTTCTTC. Translation: CASSAGLEEYNEQFF. The full variable domain, rest sourced from reference TRBV9 and TRBJ2-1, is DSGVTQTPKHLITATGQRVTLRCSPRSGDLSVYWYQQSLDQGLQFLIQYYNGEERAKGNILERFSAQQFPDLHSELNLSSLELGDSALYFCASSAGLEEYNEQFFGPGTRLTVL.

The V and J genes are TRBV12-5 and TRBJ1-6; 9 bases are a match to TRBD1. Germline V lookup: CDR1 LGHNT, CDR2 FRNRAP. The CDR3 has 16 amino acids. The V gene end was trimmed by 1 base and the J gene end by 9 bases; junction bases not matched to a gene: 7. The CDR3 region has the DNA TGTGCTAGTGGTTTGGATGCAGGGACAGGGCCTTCACCCCTCCACTTT. Amino acids: CASGLDAGTGPSPLHF.

The V gene is TRBV7-9, the J gene TRBJ2-1, with 11 bases that match TRBD2. The CDR3 length is 16 residues. CDR1 SEHNR and CDR2 FQNEAQ come from the germline V gene (reference sequence). V was pared by 5 bases and J by 6 bases, with 9 bases of the junction left unmatched. In DNA form, the CDR3 reads TGTGCCAGCAGCCGCACGCCTAGCGGGAGGTTCAATGAGCAGTTCTTC. Its protein product is CASSRTPSGRFNEQFF.

CDR3 region: CAISSGTGLADSYNEQFF. CDR3 in DNA: TGTGCCATCAGTTCCGGGACAGGGCTAGCGGACTCCTACAATGAGCAGTTCTTC. The chain combines TRBV10-3 with TRBJ2-1; 9 positions match TRBD1. Germline trimming cut 5 bases from V and 0 bases from J; bases unmatched to any gene: 11. Germline V CDR1 and CDR2: ENHRY, SYGVKD. The length of the CDR3 is 18 residues.

The chain uses TRBV6-1 and TRBJ1-2; TRBD1 matches at 11 bases. V shed 7 bases, J shed 7 bases, and the junction held 8 bases outside the gene matches. Per the germline V gene, CDR1 is MNHNS and CDR2 is SASEGT. CDR3 size: 14 residues. CDR3 nucleotides: TGTGCCAGCATGCTAGGACAGGGGGCCGGTGGCTACACCTTC. Translating it yields CASMLGQGAGGYTF.

The chain is built from TRBV7-3 and TRBJ2-7; a weak D match, TRBD1 (6 bases). V gave up 3 bases and J gave up 2 bases, with 11 bases separating them. Germline V gene lookup returns CDR1 SGHTA and CDR2 FQGTGA. The CDR3 is made up of 14 amino acids. CDR3: CASSLNGQTYEQYF. As DNA, the CDR3 is TGTGCCAGCAGCTTGAACGGACAGACCTACGAGCAGTACTTC. Based on the CDR3 plus reference TRBV7-3 and TRBJ2-7, the full variable domain is GAGVSQTPSNKVTEKGKYVELRCDPISGHTALYWYRQSLGQGPEFLIYFQGTGAADDSGLPNDRFFAVRPEGSVSTLKIQRTERGDSAVYLCASSLNGQTYEQYFGPGTRLTVT.

The chain is built from TRBV5-1 and TRBJ2-7; TRBD2 aligns across 10 bases. The V gene end was trimmed by 4 bases and the J gene end by 4 bases; junction bases not matched to a gene: 14. The CDR3 loop spans 17 amino acids. The germline CDR1 and CDR2 sequences are SGHRS and YFSETQ. CDR3 DNA: TGCGCCAGCAGCCCTGGAGGTAGCGGGGGGATCTCTTACGAGCAGTACTTC. Translating it yields CASSPGGSGGISYEQYF. The complete variable domain, with remaining parts taken from reference TRBV5-1 and TRBJ2-7, reads KAGVTQTPRYLIKTRGQQVTLSCSPISGHRSVSWYQQTPGQGLQFLFEYFSETQRNKGNFPGRFSGRQFSNSRSEMNVSTLELGDSALYLCASSPGGSGGISYEQYFGPGTRLTVT.

The V gene is TRBV10-3, the J gene TRBJ2-7; no clear D. This CDR3 has 11 amino acids. CDR1 is ENHRY, CDR2 SYGVKD, per germline. V lost 3 bases to trimming and J lost 3 bases, with 3 bases between them. CDR3 DNA sequence: TGTGCCATCAGTGACAGCTACGAGCAGTACTTC. This encodes CAISDSYEQYF.

This sequence joins TRBV11-3 and TRBJ2-2; TRBD1 matches 7 bases. Germline lookup yields CDR1 SGHNT and CDR2 YENEEA. The CDR3 totals 16 residues. Trimming took 5 bases from V and 3 from J; bases not matched to a gene: 9. The CDR3 DNA is TGTGCCAGCAGCCACAGACAGGGCAGGGACACCGGGGAGCTGTTTTTT. Residues: CASSHRQGRDTGELFF.

This rearrangement joins TRBV9 to TRBJ2-2; D might be TRBD2 (6 bases). V was trimmed by 2 bases and J by 6 bases, leaving 11 bases between them. The CDR3 extends over 14 amino acids. Germline V gene sequence: CDR1 SGDLS, CDR2 YYNGEE. The CDR3 region is CASSVTGTAGELFF. CDR3 coding DNA: TGTGCCAGCAGCGTCACCGGGACTGCCGGGGAGCTGTTTTTT.